This section outlines one TCR beta chain sequence together with its context. The CDR3 spans 14 residues. Germline CDR1 MNHEY, CDR2 SMNVEV (reference sequence). The V gene end was trimmed by 2 bases and the J gene end by 6 bases; junction bases not matched to a gene: 2. Using immunoSEQ multiplex PCR, the repertoire was profiled, and TCRdb retains in-frame clones only, with some absent. The table includes around 4,100 clones, 82% detected once. These data come from a study of immune evolution from preneoplasia to lung adenocarcinoma. The source of this sequence is a donor at least 70 years old with lung adenocarcinoma. The chain links TRBV27 to TRBJ1-4; 8 bases are a match to TRBD1. Sequencing used FFPE adjacent normal lung tissue. The CDR3 loop reads CASSLRQGYEKLFF. The CDR3 DNA reads TGTGCCAGCAGTTTAAGACAGGGGTATGAAAAACTGTTTTTT.